This entry lists 10 T cell receptor beta chains sequenced from one sample in a study of blood T cell repertoires in COVID-19. Here immunoSEQ multiplex PCR was the method, and the copy in TCRdb shows in-frame clones only, minus some. Of some 45,000 clones in the sample, roughly 86% are singletons; the top ten hold over 11%. Sequences were obtained from peripheral blood. These receptor sequences come from a human donor in a cohort sampled during active COVID-19.

The chain has TRBV20-1 and TRBJ2-1, with D possibly being TRBD1 (6 bases). In germline, CDR1 is DFQATT, CDR2 SNEGSKA (reference sequence). The CDR3 has 16 amino acids. V was clipped by 3 bases and J by 8 bases, with 23 bases between them. The CDR3 is CSASGTWGTRTHEQFF. CDR3 nucleotide sequence: TGCAGTGCTAGTGGTACCTGGGGGACAAGAACACATGAGCAGTTCTTC.

The J gene is TRBJ1-2, the V gene TRBV27; D remains ambiguous. From germline, CDR1 is MNHEY and CDR2 SMNVEV (reference sequence). The CDR3 is 14 residues long. Trimming pared 6 bases from V and 0 bases from J, leaving 11 bases between. The CDR3 DNA reads TGTGCCAGCAGCCGACATTTTTCTAACTATGGCTACACCTTC. Its protein product is CASSRHFSNYGYTF.

This chain connects TRBV18 to TRBJ1-2, with TRBD1 matching 7 bases. The CDR3 has 18 amino acids. The ends lost 2 bases at V and 0 bases at J; junction bases unmatched: 12. CDR1 and CDR2 from the germline V gene are KGHSH and LQKENI. The CDR3 DNA sequence: TGTGCCAGCTCACCATTGGAAGGGGACAGCTACTCTAACTATGGCTACACCTTC. Translated, it gives CASSPLEGDSYSNYGYTF.

The chain combines TRBV7-9 with TRBJ1-2; 7 bases are a match to TRBD1. The CDR3 runs to 15 residues. J was trimmed by 2 bases and V by 4 bases; bases with no gene match: 7. Per germline, CDR1 SEHNR and CDR2 FQNEAQ (reference sequence). CDR3 region: CASSWGDSRNYGYTF. The CDR3 coding sequence is TGTGCCAGCAGCTGGGGGGACAGCCGCAACTATGGCTACACCTTC.

The chain joins TRBV5-1 to TRBJ2-5; D is perhaps TRBD2 (6 bases). This CDR3 contains 14 residues. The germline CDR1 and CDR2 sequences are SGHRS and YFSETQ. V was clipped by 0 bases and J by 6 bases, with 12 bases between them. DNA for the CDR3: TGCGCCAGCAGCTTGGATAGCGGTGGAAAGACCCAGTACTTC. It translates to CASSLDSGGKTQYF. Full variable domain (remainder filled in from reference TRBV5-1 and TRBJ2-5): KAGVTQTPRYLIKTRGQQVTLSCSPISGHRSVSWYQQTPGQGLQFLFEYFSETQRNKGNFPGRFSGRQFSNSRSEMNVSTLELGDSALYLCASSLDSGGKTQYFGPGTRLLVL.

The chain has TRBV7-9 and TRBJ2-5; D is ambiguous. Trimming stripped 5 bases from V and 1 base from J, with 2 bases between. CDR3 length: 11 amino acids. The germline V gene has CDR1 SEHNR and CDR2 FQNEAQ (reference sequence). The CDR3 reads CASSLQETQYF. In nucleotides, the CDR3 is TGTGCCAGCAGCCTCCAAGAGACCCAGTACTTC.

V gene TRBV18 combines with J gene TRBJ1-1; TRBD1 aligns across 8 bases. This CDR3 has 14 amino acids. Germline V gives CDR1 KGHSH, CDR2 LQKENI. Trimming at V came to 6 bases and at J to 7 bases, leaving 10 bases not matched to a gene. CDR3 in amino acids: CASSPGQEGFEAFF. In DNA form, the CDR3 reads TGTGCCAGCTCCCCGGGACAGGAAGGTTTTGAAGCTTTCTTT.

CDR3 sequence (DNA): TGTGCCAGCAGCTTACAAGGGAGGACTGAAGCTTTCTTT. Amino acid sequence: CASSLQGRTEAFF. The chain links TRBV7-6 to TRBJ1-1; D uncertain. The CDR3 is made up of 13 amino acids. V was shortened by 2 bases and J by 5 bases, with 9 bases between the two germline ends. Germline loops: CDR1 SGHVS, CDR2 FNYEAQ.

This chain links TRBV6-5 with TRBJ1-1, with 8 bases identical to TRBD1. The CDR3 loop spans 15 amino acids. With V trimmed by 2 bases and J by 3 bases, 5 bases remained unmatched. Germline CDR1 and CDR2: MNHEY and SVGAGI. The CDR3 nucleotides read TGTGCCAGCAGTTACGATCGACAGGGGTACACTGAAGCTTTCTTT. Its translation: CASSYDRQGYTEAFF.

V gene TRBV7-9 combines with J gene TRBJ1-1; D uncertain. The CDR3 totals 13 residues. V lost 5 bases to trimming and J lost 5 bases, with 12 bases between them. The germline V gene encodes CDR1 SEHNR and CDR2 FQNEAQ (reference sequence). The CDR3 nucleotides read TGTGCCAGCAGCATCACTGAACGGACTGAAGCTTTCTTT. It codes for CASSITERTEAFF.